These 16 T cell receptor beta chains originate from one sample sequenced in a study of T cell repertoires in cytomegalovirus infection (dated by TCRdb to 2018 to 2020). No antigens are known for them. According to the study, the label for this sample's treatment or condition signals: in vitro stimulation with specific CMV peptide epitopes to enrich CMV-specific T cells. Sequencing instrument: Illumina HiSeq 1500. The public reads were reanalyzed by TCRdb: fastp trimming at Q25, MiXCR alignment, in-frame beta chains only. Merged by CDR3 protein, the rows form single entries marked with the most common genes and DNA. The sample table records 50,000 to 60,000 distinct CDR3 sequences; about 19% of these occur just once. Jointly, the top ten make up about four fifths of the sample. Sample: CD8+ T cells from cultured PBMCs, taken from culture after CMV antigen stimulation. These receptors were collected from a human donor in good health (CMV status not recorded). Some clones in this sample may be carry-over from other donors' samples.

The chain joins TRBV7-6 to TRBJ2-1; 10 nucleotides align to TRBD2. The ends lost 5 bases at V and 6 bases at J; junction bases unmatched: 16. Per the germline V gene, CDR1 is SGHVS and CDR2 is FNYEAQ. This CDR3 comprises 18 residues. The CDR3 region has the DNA TGTGCCAGCAGCCCCACCAGGTGGGGAGCGGGGGGGCTCAATGAGCAGTTCTTC. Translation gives CASSPTRWGAGGLNEQFF. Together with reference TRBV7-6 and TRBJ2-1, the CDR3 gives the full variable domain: GAGVSQSPRYKVTKRGQDVALRCDPISGHVSLYWYRQALGQGPEFLTYFNYEAQQDKSGLPNDRFSAERPEGSISTLTIQRTEQRDSAMYRCASSPTRWGAGGLNEQFFGPGTRLTVL.

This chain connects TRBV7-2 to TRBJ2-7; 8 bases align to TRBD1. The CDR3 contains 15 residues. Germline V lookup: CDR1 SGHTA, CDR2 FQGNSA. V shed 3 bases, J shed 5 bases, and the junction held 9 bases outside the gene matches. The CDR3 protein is CASSFGTGYPNEQYF. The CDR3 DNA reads TGTGCCAGCAGCTTCGGGACAGGATATCCTAACGAGCAGTACTTC.

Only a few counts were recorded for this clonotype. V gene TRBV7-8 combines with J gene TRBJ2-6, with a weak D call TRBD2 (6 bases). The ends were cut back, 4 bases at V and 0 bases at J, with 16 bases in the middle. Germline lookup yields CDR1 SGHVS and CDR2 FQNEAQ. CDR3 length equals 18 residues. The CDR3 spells CASSSREAVSSGANVLTF. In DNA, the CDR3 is TGTGCCAGCAGCTCTAGGGAGGCGGTGTCCTCTGGGGCCAACGTCCTGACTTTC.

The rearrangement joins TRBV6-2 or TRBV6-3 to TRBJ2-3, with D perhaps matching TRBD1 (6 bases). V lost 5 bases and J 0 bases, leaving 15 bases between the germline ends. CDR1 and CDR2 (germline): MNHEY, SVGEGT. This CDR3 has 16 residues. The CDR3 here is CASSRGRGHSTDTQYF. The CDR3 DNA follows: TGTGCCAGCAGTCGAGGACGGGGACATAGCACAGATACGCAGTATTTT.

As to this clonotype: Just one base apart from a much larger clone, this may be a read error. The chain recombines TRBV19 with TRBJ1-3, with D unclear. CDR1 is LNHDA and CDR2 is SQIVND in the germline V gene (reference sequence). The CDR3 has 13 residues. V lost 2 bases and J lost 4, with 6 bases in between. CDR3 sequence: CASSISSGNTIYF. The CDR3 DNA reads TGTGCCAGTAGTATAAGTTCCGGAAACACCATATATTTT. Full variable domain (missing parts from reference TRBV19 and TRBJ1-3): DGGITQSPKYLFRKEGQNVTLSCEQNLNHDAMYWYRQDPGQGLRLIYYSQIVNDFQKGDIAEGYSVSREKKESFPLTVTSAQKNPTAFYLCASSISSGNTIYFGEGSWLTVV.

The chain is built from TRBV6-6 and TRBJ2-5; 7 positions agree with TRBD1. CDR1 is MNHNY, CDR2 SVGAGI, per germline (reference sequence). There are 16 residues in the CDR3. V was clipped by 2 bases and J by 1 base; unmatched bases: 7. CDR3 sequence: CASSYPFPGGQETQYF. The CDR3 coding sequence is TGTGCCAGCAGTTACCCGTTTCCAGGGGGCCAAGAGACCCAGTACTTC.

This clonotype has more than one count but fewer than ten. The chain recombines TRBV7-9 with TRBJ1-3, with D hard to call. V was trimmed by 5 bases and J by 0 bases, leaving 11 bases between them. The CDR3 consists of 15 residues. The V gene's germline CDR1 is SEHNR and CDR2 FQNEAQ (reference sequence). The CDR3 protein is CASSPTKGSGNTIYF. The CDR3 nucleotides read TGTGCCAGCAGCCCAACTAAGGGCTCTGGAAACACCATATATTTT.

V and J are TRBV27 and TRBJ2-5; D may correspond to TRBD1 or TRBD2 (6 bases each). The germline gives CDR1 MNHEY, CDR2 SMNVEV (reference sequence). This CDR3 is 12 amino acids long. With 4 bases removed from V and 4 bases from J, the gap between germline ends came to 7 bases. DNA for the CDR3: TGTGCCAGCAGTTCGGGGGCAGAGACCCAGTACTTC. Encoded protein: CASSSGAETQYF.

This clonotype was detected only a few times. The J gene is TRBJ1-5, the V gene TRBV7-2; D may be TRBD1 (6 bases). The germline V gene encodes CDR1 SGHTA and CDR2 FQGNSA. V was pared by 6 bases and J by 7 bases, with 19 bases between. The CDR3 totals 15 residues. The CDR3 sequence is CASSSAGEGIQPQHF. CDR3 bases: TGTGCCAGCAGTTCAGCAGGGGAGGGGATCCAGCCCCAGCATTTT.

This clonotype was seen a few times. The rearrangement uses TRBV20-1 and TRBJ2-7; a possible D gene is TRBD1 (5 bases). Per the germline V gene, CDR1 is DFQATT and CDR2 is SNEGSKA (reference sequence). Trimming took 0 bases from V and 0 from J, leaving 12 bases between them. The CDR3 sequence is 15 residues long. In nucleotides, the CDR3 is TGCAGTGCTAGAGAGGGGCATAAGAGCTCCTACGAGCAGTACTTC. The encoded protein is CSAREGHKSSYEQYF.

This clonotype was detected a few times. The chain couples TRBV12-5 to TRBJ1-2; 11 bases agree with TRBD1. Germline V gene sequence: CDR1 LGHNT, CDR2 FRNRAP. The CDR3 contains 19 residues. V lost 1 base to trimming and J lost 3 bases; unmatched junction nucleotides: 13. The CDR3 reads CASGLGTGDRGSLDYGYTF. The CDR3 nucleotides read TGTGCTAGTGGTTTGGGGACCGGGGACAGGGGGAGTTTGGACTATGGCTACACCTTC.

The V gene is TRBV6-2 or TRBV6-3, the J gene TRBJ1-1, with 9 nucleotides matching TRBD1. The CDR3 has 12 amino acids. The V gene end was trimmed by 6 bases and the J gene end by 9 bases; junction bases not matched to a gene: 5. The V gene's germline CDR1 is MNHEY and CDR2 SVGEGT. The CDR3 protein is CASRPGTGQAFF. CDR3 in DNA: TGTGCCAGCAGACCCGGGACAGGGCAAGCTTTCTTT.

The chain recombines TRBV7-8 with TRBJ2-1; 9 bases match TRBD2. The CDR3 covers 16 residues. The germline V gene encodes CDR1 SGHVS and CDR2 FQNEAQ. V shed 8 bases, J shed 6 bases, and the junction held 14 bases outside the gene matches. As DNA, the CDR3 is TGTGCCAGCTCTCCTTCGCGGCTAGCGGGGCTCAATGAGCAGTTCTTC. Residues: CASSPSRLAGLNEQFF.

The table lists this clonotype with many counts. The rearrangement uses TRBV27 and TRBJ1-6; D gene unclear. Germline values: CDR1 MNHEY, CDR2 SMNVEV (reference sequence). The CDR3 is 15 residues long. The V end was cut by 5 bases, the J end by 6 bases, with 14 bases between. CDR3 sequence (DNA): TGTGCCAGCAGTCTGGGCCGGGTCGGTAATTCACCCCTCCACTTT. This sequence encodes CASSLGRVGNSPLHF.

CDR3 protein: CASSSGYTEAFF. In DNA form, the CDR3 reads TGTGCCAGCAGTTCTGGGTACACTGAAGCTTTCTTT. This chain uses TRBV6-2 or TRBV6-3 with TRBJ1-1; no reliable D call. CDR3 length: 12 residues. Germline V gene lookup returns CDR1 MNHEY and CDR2 SVGEGT. The V and J ends lost 4 bases and 3 bases respectively, with 6 bases between them.

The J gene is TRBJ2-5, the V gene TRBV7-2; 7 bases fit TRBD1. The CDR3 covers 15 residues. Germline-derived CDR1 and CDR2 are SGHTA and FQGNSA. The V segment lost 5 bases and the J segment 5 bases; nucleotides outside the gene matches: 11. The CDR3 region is CASSPGQLRGETQYF. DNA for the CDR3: TGTGCCAGCAGCCCGGGACAGCTTAGAGGGGAGACCCAGTACTTC.